The entry that follows covers one TCR beta chain sequence. Its target is not known. CDR1 and CDR2 (germline): SGHDT, YYEEEE. The CDR3 sequence is 13 residues long. V shed 2 bases and J shed 2 bases, with 8 bases lying between them. The sample belongs to a study of OX40 agonist ivuxolimab in advanced cancers. Study-wide background: Cohort: around 79% men, mean age around 61, aged roughly 23 to 90.

Assay used: immunoSEQ multiplex PCR; TCRdb lists only in-frame clones, some missing. The sample lists tens of thousands of clones, 80% to 90% seen once, with around 0.9% in the top ten. Study-level findings and limits: Both blood CD4+ and CD8+ T cells showed clonal growth by week 6 at 0.1 to 3.0 mg/kg. Nonresponders included some who also had low normalized T-cell clonal expansion. The work left the antigen specificity of expanded peripheral T cells undetermined.

This receptor was identified in an adult with an advanced solid tumor such as melanoma, head and neck, liver or kidney cancer. Sequenced here: CD4+ or CD8+ T cells sorted from blood, sampled in a trial of the OX40 agonist ivuxolimab. The rearrangement uses TRBV5-6 and TRBJ2-7; unclear D gene. CDR3 nucleotides: TGTGCCAGCAGCTTTAATCTACCCTACGAGCAGTACTTC. It is translated as CASSFNLPYEQYF.